Below are 16 T cell receptor beta chains sequenced from a single sample in a study of blood T cell repertoires in COVID-19 (dated by TCRdb to 2020 to 2022). The library came from the immunoSEQ multiplex PCR assay. TCRdb took this table from immuneACCESS and kept in-frame rearrangements with V and J called. Such tables lack part of the clones; where checked against another copy, unresolved V genes explain under half of the gap, and the rest is unexplained. This sample has about 85,000 clones in its table, and 84% of those were observed once. The ten largest clones represent under 15% of the sample. Sequenced material: peripheral blood. These receptors originate from a human donor in a cohort sampled during active COVID-19.

The rearrangement links TRBV7-9 to TRBJ2-2, with TRBD1 identical over 8 bases. J lost 7 bases, V lost 5 bases, and 12 bases had no gene match. The V gene's germline CDR1 is SEHNR and CDR2 FQNEAQ (reference sequence). The CDR3 consists of 16 residues. CDR3 sequence (DNA): TGTGCCAGCAGCCAGAAGAGGTCAGGGGGCGGCGGGGAGCTGTTTTTT. It translates to CASSQKRSGGGGELFF.

The chain recombines TRBV20-1 with TRBJ2-3; the D gene is possibly TRBD2 (6 bases). The CDR3 runs 16 residues. Germline-derived CDR1 and CDR2 are DFQATT and SNEGSKA (reference sequence). V was clipped by 3 bases and J by 0 bases, with 16 bases between them. CDR3 bases: TGCAGTGCTAGTCCGCTACGGGGGAGTAGCACAGATACGCAGTATTTT. This translates into CSASPLRGSSTDTQYF.

The chain couples TRBV3-1 (or the pseudogene TRBV3-2) to TRBJ1-3; D uncertain. This CDR3 is built from 16 residues. Germline V gene sequence: CDR1 LGHDT, CDR2 YNNKEL (reference sequence). The V gene lost 1 base and the J gene lost 11 bases, with 21 bases spanning the gap. The CDR3 coding sequence is TGTGCCAGCAGCCAAGGAGTCGGAAGGCTGGGGAGAGCCATATATTTT. This translates into CASSQGVGRLGRAIYF.

The chain is built from TRBV19 and TRBJ2-2, with TRBD2 identical over 13 bases. The CDR3 has 18 amino acids. Germline V CDR1 and CDR2: LNHDA, SQIVND (reference sequence). V lost 9 bases and J lost 4; bases outside the gene matches: 14. The CDR3 loop reads CASRWGLAGSRGTGELFF. The CDR3 nucleotides are TGTGCCAGCCGGTGGGGACTAGCGGGGAGCAGGGGCACCGGGGAGCTGTTTTTT.

This clone was seen a few times. The chain couples TRBV6-6 to TRBJ1-2, with D possibly being TRBD1 (6 bases). The CDR3 extends over 14 amino acids. The V gene lost 2 bases and the J gene lost 6 bases, with 13 bases spanning the gap. Per the germline V gene, CDR1 is MNHNY and CDR2 is SVGAGI (reference sequence). This CDR3 reads CASSYEGGYNGYTF. For the CDR3, the DNA is TGTGCCAGCAGTTACGAAGGGGGTTATAATGGCTACACCTTC.

This clone was detected a few times. V and J are TRBV7-2 and TRBJ2-5, with TRBD2 matching over 7 bases. Looked up from germline, CDR1 is SGHTA and CDR2 is FQGNSA. J lost 5 bases, V lost 5 bases, and 8 bases had no gene match. The CDR3 is 14 residues long. CDR3 amino acids: CASSLSWGGETQYF. The CDR3 DNA reads as TGTGCCAGCAGCCTTTCATGGGGGGGGGAGACCCAGTACTTC.

V is TRBV5-1 and J is TRBJ1-1; D is perhaps TRBD1 (5 bases). Trimming took 0 bases from V and 4 from J, leaving 16 bases between them. Germline V gives CDR1 SGHRS, CDR2 YFSETQ. This CDR3 has 16 amino acids. DNA of the CDR3: TGCGCCAGCAGCTTGGCCAAGCAGGGAGGGTTCACTGAAGCTTTCTTT. It is translated as CASSLAKQGGFTEAFF.

This chain joins TRBV7-9 and TRBJ2-7; D not resolved. V was trimmed by 6 bases and J by 3 bases, leaving 18 bases between them. Germline lookup yields CDR1 SEHNR and CDR2 FQNEAQ (reference sequence). This CDR3 has 15 residues. CDR3 residues: CASRPTGSYLYEQYF. CDR3 nucleotides: TGTGCCAGCAGGCCAACCGGGTCCTACCTCTACGAGCAGTACTTC. Full variable domain (rest looked up from reference TRBV7-9 and TRBJ2-7): DTGVSQNPRHKITKRGQNVTFRCDPISEHNRLYWYRQTLGQGPEFLTYFQNEAQLEKSRLLSDRFSAERPKGSFSTLEIQRTEQGDSAMYLCASRPTGSYLYEQYFGPGTRLTVT.

The chain employs TRBV5-1 and TRBJ2-3, with D possibly TRBD2 on 7 matching bases. The CDR3 has 14 residues. V lost 4 bases, J lost 2 bases, and 11 bases lay in between. Germline CDR1 is SGHRS and CDR2 is YFSETQ. DNA of the CDR3: TGCGCCAGCAGCCCCGGGGGGCCCACAGATACGCAGTATTTT. It codes for CASSPGGPTDTQYF. Variable domain in full (rest from reference TRBV5-1 and TRBJ2-3): KAGVTQTPRYLIKTRGQQVTLSCSPISGHRSVSWYQQTPGQGLQFLFEYFSETQRNKGNFPGRFSGRQFSNSRSEMNVSTLELGDSALYLCASSPGGPTDTQYFGPGTRLTVL.

The rearrangement joins TRBV10-3 to TRBJ1-4; D perhaps matches TRBD1 (6 bases). The V gene lost 5 bases and the J gene lost 1 base, with 17 bases spanning the gap. The CDR3 is 17 residues long. CDR1 is ENHRY, CDR2 SYGVKD, per germline. This CDR3 is CAISSLGGAQTNEKLFF. The CDR3 DNA reads as TGTGCCATCAGTTCTCTCGGGGGGGCCCAAACTAATGAAAAACTGTTTTTT.

V usage is TRBV7-2 and J usage is TRBJ1-2; D may be TRBD1 (5 bases). Trimming removed 4 bases from V and 5 bases from J, with 11 bases in between. CDR3 length equals 13 residues. The germline CDR1 and CDR2 sequences are SGHTA and FQGNSA. CDR3 region: CASSSRQLYGYTF. CDR3 coding DNA: TGTGCCAGCAGCTCAAGACAGCTTTATGGCTACACCTTC.

The CDR3 region is CASSMGGGFQETQYF. In nucleotides, the CDR3 is TGTGCCAGTAGTATGGGCGGGGGCTTTCAAGAGACCCAGTACTTC. The rearrangement uses TRBV19 and TRBJ2-5; the D gene is possibly TRBD2 (7 bases). Trimming left V 3 bases short and J 2 bases short, with 13 bases between. CDR3 length equals 15 residues. Per germline, CDR1 LNHDA and CDR2 SQIVND (reference sequence).

V usage is TRBV7-9 and J usage is TRBJ2-3; D gene unclear. The germline V and J ends were trimmed by 3 bases and 0 bases, with 7 bases remaining between them. This CDR3 has 14 residues. Germline V lookup: CDR1 SEHNR, CDR2 FQNEAQ (reference sequence). CDR3 DNA: TGTGCCAGCAGCTTCCGAGCTAGCACAGATACGCAGTATTTT. It is translated as CASSFRASTDTQYF. The entire variable domain, with the rest obtained from reference TRBV7-9 and TRBJ2-3, is as follows: DTGVSQNPRHKITKRGQNVTFRCDPISEHNRLYWYRQTLGQGPEFLTYFQNEAQLEKSRLLSDRFSAERPKGSFSTLEIQRTEQGDSAMYLCASSFRASTDTQYFGPGTRLTVL.

The chain carries TRBV11-2 and TRBJ1-1, with D possibly being TRBD1 (6 bases). The V and J ends lost 7 bases and 6 bases respectively, with 15 bases between them. The CDR3 is 13 residues long. Germline-derived CDR1 and CDR2 are SGHAT and FQNNGV. CDR3 nucleotide sequence: TGTGCCAGCACCCCCGGGAGGGGGGCTGAAGCTTTCTTT. The encoded protein is CASTPGRGAEAFF.

The genes are TRBV7-9 and TRBJ1-6; a possible D gene is TRBD1 (5 bases). Deletions cut 5 bases from V and 6 bases from J, with 14 bases between. Germline values: CDR1 SEHNR, CDR2 FQNEAQ (reference sequence). The CDR3 contains 15 residues. CDR3 nucleotides: TGTGCCAGCAGCCAATTGGGGGGGGGTAATTCACCCCTCCACTTT. Residues: CASSQLGGGNSPLHF.

The chain is built from TRBV9 and TRBJ2-7, with 7 bases lining up with TRBD2. The V gene end was trimmed by 4 bases and the J gene end by 0 bases; junction bases not matched to a gene: 4. CDR3 length: 14 amino acids. The germline V gene encodes CDR1 SGDLS and CDR2 YYNGEE. CDR3 residues: CASSPGLVSYEQYF. DNA of the CDR3: TGTGCCAGCAGCCCAGGACTAGTCTCCTACGAGCAGTACTTC.